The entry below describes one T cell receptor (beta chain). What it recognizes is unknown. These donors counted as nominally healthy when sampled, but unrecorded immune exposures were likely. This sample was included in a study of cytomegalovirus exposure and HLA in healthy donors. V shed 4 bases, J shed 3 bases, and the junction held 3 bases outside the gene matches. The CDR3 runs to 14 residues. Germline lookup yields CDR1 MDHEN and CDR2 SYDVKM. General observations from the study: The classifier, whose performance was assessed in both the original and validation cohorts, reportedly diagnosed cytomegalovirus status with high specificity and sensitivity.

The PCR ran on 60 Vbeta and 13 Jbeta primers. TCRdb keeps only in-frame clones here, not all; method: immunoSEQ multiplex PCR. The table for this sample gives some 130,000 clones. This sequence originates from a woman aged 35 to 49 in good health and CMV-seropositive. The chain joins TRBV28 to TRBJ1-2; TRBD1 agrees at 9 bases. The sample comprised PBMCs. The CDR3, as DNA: TGTGCCAGCAGTTACAGGGGGCTCTACTATGGCTACACCTTC. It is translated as CASSYRGLYYGYTF.